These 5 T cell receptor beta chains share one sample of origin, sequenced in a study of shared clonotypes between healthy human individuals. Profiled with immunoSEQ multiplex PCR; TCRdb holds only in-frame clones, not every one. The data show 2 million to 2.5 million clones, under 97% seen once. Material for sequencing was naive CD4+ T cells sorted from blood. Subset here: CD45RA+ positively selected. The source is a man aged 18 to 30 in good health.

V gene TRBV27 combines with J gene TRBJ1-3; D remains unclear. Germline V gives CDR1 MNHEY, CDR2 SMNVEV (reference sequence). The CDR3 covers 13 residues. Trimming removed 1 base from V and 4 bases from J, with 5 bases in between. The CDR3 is CASSLFLGNTIYF. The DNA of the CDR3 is TGTGCCAGCAGTTTATTTTTGGGAAACACCATATATTTT.

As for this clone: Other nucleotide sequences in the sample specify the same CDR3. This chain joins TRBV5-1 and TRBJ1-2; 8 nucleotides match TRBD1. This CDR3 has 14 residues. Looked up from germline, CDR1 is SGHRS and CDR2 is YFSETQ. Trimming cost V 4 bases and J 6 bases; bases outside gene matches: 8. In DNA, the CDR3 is TGCGCCAGCAGCCTTGACAGGGGTTGGGATGGCTACACCTTC. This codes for CASSLDRGWDGYTF.

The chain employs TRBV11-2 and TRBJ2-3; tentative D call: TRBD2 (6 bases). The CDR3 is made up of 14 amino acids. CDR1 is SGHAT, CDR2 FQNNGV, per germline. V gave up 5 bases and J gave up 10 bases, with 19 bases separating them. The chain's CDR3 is CASSDGPLAQAQYF. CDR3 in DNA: TGTGCCAGCAGCGACGGCCCCCTAGCGCAGGCGCAGTATTTT.

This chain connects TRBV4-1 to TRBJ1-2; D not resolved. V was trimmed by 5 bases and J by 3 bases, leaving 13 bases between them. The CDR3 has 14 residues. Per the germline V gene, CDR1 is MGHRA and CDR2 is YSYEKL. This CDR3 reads CASSESQKYYGYTF. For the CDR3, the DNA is TGCGCCAGCAGCGAGTCCCAGAAGTACTATGGCTACACCTTC.

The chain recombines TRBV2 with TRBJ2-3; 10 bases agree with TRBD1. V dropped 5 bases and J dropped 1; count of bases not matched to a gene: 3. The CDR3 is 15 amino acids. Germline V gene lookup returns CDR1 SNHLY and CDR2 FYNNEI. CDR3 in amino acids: CASSRGTGGTDTQYF. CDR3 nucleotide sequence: TGTGCCAGCAGTCGGGGGACAGGGGGCACAGATACGCAGTATTTT.